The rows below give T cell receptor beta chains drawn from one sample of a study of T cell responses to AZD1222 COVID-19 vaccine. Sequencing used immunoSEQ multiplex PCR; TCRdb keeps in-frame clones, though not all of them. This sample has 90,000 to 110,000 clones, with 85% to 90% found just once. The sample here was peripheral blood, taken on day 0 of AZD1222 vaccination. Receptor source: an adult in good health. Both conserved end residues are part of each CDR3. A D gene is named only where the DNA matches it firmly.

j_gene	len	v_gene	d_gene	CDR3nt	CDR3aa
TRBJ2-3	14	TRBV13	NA	TGTGCCAGCAGCCCCGGACAGAGCACAGATACGCAGTATTTT	CASSPGQSTDTQYF
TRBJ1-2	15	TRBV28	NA	TGTGCCAGCAGTTTAGGGGCCAGGCGAACGGGGGGCTACACCTTC	CASSLGARRTGGYTF
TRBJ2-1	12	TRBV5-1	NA	TGCGCCAGCAGCCCCGCGGGCTCCGAGCAGTTCTTC	CASSPAGSEQFF
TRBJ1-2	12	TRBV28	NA	TGTGCCAGCACCTCGGACAGTATGAGCTACACCTTC	CASTSDSMSYTF
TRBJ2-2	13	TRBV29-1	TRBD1	TGCAGCGTTGGTAGGGGGCCCACCGGGGAGCTGTTTTTT	CSVGRGPTGELFF
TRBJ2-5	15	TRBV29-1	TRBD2	TGCAGCGTTTCGCGGGCGGGAGCGAGCGGAGAGACCCAGTACTTC	CSVSRAGASGETQYF
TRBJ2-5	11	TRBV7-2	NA	TGTGCCAGCAGCATCAAAGAGACCCAGTACTTC	CASSIKETQYF
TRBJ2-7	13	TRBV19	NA	TGTGCCAGTGGCAGGCGGGATAGGTACGAGCAGTACTTC	CASGRRDRYEQYF
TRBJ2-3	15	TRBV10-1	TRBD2	TGCGCCAGCAGTGGAACACTAGCGGTCACAGATACGCAGTATTTT	CASSGTLAVTDTQYF
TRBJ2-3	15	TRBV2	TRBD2	TGTGCCAGCAGTGAACAGCGCAGGGAGGGAGATACGCAGTATTTT	CASSEQRREGDTQYF